Many counts were recorded for the clone carrying this T cell receptor beta chain. The sample comes from a study of read filtering for tumor transcriptome and immune sequencing. This library used 300 to 500 ng RNA and molecular barcoded adaptors spanning alpha/delta and beta/gamma chains. TCRdb called the reads again in MiXCR, with one record for every CDR3 protein. The data contain approximately 65,000 distinct CDR3 sequences, approximately 15% of them singletons. This CDR3 contains 11 residues. Trimming cost V 6 bases and J 11 bases, with 11 bases left between them. Germline V gives CDR1 MNHNY, CDR2 SVGAGI (reference sequence).

This chain uses TRBV6-6 with TRBJ1-5; no firm D call. Sequencing was carried out using a population of CD138-negative cells sorted from bone marrow. The receptor's source is a donor at least 40 years old with multiple myeloma. The CDR3: CASSPPGTQHF. CDR3 bases: TGTGCCAGCAGCCCCCCGGGAACCCAGCATTTT.